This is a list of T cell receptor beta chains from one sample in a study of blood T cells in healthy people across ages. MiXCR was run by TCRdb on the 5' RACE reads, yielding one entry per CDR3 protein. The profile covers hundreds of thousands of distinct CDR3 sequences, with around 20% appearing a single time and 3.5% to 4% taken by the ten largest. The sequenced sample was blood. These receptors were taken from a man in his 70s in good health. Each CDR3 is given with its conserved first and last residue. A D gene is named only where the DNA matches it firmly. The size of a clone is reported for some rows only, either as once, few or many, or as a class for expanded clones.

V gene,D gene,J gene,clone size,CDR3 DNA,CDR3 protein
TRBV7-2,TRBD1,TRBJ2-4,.,TGTGCCAGCAGCCTGCGCGGACAGGGAAAAAACATTCAGTACTTC,CASSLRGQGKNIQYF
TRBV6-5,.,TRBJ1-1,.,TGTGCCAGCAGTTCCGAGCGCCGGGCAGGGGTGGGGAGGGACACTGAAGCTTTCTTT,CASSSERRAGVGRDTEAFF
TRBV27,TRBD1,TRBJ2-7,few,TGTGCCCGCGAAATCGCGGGACAGGGACTCTACGAGCAGTACTTC,CAREIAGQGLYEQYF
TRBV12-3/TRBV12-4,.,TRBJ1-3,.,TGTGCCTTCCTGCCGCACGCTGGAAACACCATATATTTT,CAFLPHAGNTIYF
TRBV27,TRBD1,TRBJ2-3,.,TGTGTCAGCAGTTTATTACGTCCGGGACGGACGCAGGGGGCAGATACGCAGTATTTT,CVSSLLRPGRTQGADTQYF
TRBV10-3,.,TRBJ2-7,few,TGTGCCATCAGTGAGGCGGACTCTTATTACGAGCAGTACTTC,CAISEADSYYEQYF
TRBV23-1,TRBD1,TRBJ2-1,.,TGCGCCAGCAGTCAACGCCAGGACAGGGTAGAATACAATGAGCAGTTCTTC,CASSQRQDRVEYNEQFF
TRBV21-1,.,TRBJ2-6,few,TGTGCCAGGGACCCGGGATTCAGGTTTTCTGGGGCCAACGTCCTGACTTTC,CARDPGFRFSGANVLTF
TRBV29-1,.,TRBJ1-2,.,TGCAGCGTTGAACTCCAGTATGGCTACACCTTC,CSVELQYGYTF
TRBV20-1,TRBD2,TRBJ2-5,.,TGCAGTGCTACCGGACTAGCGGGAAGGGAGACCCAGTACTTC,CSATGLAGRETQYF
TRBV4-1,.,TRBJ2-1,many,TGCGCCAGCAGCCAAGAAGGGCTGAGCTCCTACAATGAGCAGTTCTTC,CASSQEGLSSYNEQFF
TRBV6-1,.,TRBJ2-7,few,TGTGCCAGCAGTGTAGCTAGCGCCTACGAGCAGTACTTC,CASSVASAYEQYF
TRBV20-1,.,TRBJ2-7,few,TGCAGTGCTGGTAACCGGGCGACCTACGAGCAGTACTTC,CSAGNRATYEQYF
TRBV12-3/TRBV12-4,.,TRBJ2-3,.,TGTGCCAGCAGTTTAGCGCTAGGGACGGGGACAGATACGCAGTATTTT,CASSLALGTGTDTQYF
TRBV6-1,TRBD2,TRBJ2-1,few,TGTGCCAGCAGGGTAGCGGGAGGGCCCTACAATGAGCAGTTCTTC,CASRVAGGPYNEQFF
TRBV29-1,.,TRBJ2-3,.,TGCAGCGTATTAGGGGTCACAGATACGCAGTATTTT,CSVLGVTDTQYF
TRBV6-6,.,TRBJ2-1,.,TGTGCCAGCAGTTACGGGCAAGGGCAGTTCTTC,CASSYGQGQFF
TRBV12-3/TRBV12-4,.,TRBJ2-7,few,TGTGCCAGCAGTTTCGCAGGCCCCTACGAGCAGTACTTC,CASSFAGPYEQYF
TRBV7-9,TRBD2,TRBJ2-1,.,TGTGCCAGCAGCTTAGTTGAGACTAGCGGGACTGAGCAGTTCTTC,CASSLVETSGTEQFF
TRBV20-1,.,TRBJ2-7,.,TGCAGTGCTAGAGATCTTGGCAGGGGGGTCTACGAGCAGTACTTC,CSARDLGRGVYEQYF
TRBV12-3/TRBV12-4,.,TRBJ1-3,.,TGTGCCGGCAGTTTGCTCAGCTCTGGAAACACCATATATTTT,CAGSLLSSGNTIYF
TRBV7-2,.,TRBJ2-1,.,TGTGCCAGCGGCTTAGAATCGTATGAGCAGTTCTTC,CASGLESYEQFF
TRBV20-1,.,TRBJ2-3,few,TGCAGTGCTAGTCGCTCTAGCGCGGGAAGCACAGATACGCAGTATTTT,CSASRSSAGSTDTQYF
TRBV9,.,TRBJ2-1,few,TGTGCCAGCAGCGGAGAGGGGGGCAGAAGCTCCTACAATGAGCAGTTCTTC,CASSGEGGRSSYNEQFF
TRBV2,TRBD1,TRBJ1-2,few,TGTGCCAGCATTCCGGGGACAGGCCCCAACTATGGCTACACCTTC,CASIPGTGPNYGYTF
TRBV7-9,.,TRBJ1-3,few,TGTGCCAGCAGCTTATTGGGCTGGTCCGACTCTGGAAACACCATATATTTT,CASSLLGWSDSGNTIYF
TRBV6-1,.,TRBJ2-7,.,TGTGCCAGCAACAAACCTAGCTCCTACGAGCAGTACTTC,CASNKPSSYEQYF
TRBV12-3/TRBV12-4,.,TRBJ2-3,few,TGTGCCAGCAGACAGGACCCCACAGATACGCAGTATTTT,CASRQDPTDTQYF
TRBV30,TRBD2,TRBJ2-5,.,TGTGCCTGGAGTGTAAGGACTAGCGAAAACCAAGAGACCCAGTACTTC,CAWSVRTSENQETQYF
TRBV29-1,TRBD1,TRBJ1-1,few,TGCAGCGTCGTGTACAGGGGAGGGAACACTGAAGCTTTCTTT,CSVVYRGGNTEAFF
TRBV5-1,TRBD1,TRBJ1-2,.,TGCGCCAGCAGCCTGGACAGGGTCGCTGGCTACACCTTC,CASSLDRVAGYTF
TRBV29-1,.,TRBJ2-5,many,TGCAGCGTTGCGGGGCCCGTACAAGAGACCCAGTACTTC,CSVAGPVQETQYF
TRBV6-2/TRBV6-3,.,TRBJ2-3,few,TGTGCCAGCAGTTACTCGGGGGTAGATACGCAGTATTTT,CASSYSGVDTQYF
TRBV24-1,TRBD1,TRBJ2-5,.,TGTGCCACCAGTGATCAGGGGGCGGCAGAGACCCAGTACTTC,CATSDQGAAETQYF
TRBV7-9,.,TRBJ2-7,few,TGTGCCAGCAGCCCGGACGGTCTTACCTACGAGCAGTACTTC,CASSPDGLTYEQYF
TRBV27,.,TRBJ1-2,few,TGTGCCAGCAGTTTCTTCGAGGGAGGAGGCTACACCTTC,CASSFFEGGGYTF
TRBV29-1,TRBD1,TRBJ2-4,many,TGCAGCGTTGAAGATCAGGGGGCAGGTTACATTCAGTACTTC,CSVEDQGAGYIQYF
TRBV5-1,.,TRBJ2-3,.,TGCGCCAGCAGCTTGGTGGCAGCAAAAGCAGATACGCAGTATTTT,CASSLVAAKADTQYF
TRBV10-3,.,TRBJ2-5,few,TGTGCCATCAGTGAGTCAGCGTTCGAGGGAGAGACCCAGTACTTC,CAISESAFEGETQYF
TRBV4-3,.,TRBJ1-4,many,TGCGCCAGCAGCCACTACGGGACAAATGAAAAACTGTTTTTT,CASSHYGTNEKLFF
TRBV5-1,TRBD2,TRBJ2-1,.,TGCGCCAGCAGCTTAGCGGGAAAGGGCAATGAGCAGTTCTTC,CASSLAGKGNEQFF
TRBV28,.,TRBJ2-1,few,TGTGCCAGCAGTTTCGGGAGTAATCCCGAAGATGAGCAGTTCTTC,CASSFGSNPEDEQFF
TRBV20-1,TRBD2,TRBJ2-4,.,TGCAGTGCTAGTTTCGCGGGAGACGTCAAAAACATTCAGTACTTC,CSASFAGDVKNIQYF
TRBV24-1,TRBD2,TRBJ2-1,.,TGTGCCACCAGGGGTAGCGGGAGGTACAATGAGCAGTTCTTC,CATRGSGRYNEQFF